A single T cell receptor (beta chain) is shown here with its context. What it binds is unknown. Germline lookup yields CDR1 ENHRY and CDR2 SYGVKD. V shed 2 bases and J shed 6 bases, with 5 bases lying between them. The CDR3 has 13 residues. This specimen comes from a study of a mutant IDH1 vaccine in newly diagnosed glioma. Repertoires were generated with immunoSEQ multiplex PCR, while TCRdb's copy carries only in-frame clones and drops some. Of under 40,000 clones in the sample, approximately 78% are singletons; the top ten hold roughly 12%. Noted time point: week 35, safety follow-up. It was 300 ug of mutant IDH1 20-mer peptide that made up each vaccine dose, given with topical imiquimod.

The origin of this receptor is a woman aged 40-49 years with glioma. The genes are TRBV10-3 and TRBJ1-6, with TRBD1 as a possible D gene (5 bases). The input for sequencing was PBMCs, taken from a glioma patient whose treatment included an IDH1 peptide vaccine. CDR3 DNA: TGTGCCATCAGTGAGGGGGGTAATTCACCCCTCCACTTT. Translation: CAISEGGNSPLHF.